The clone carrying this T cell receptor (beta chain) occurred many times. Its antigen is unknown. The genomic DNA TCR beta CDR3 region underwent two rounds of multiplex PCR. First-round PCR amplification was performed with primers specific to each TRBV and TRBJ gene. Each CDR3 protein gets one entry after TCRdb re-called the multiplex PCR reads with MiXCR. The sample lists under 20,000 distinct CDR3 sequences; approximately 50% were seen once. Germline CDR1 reads GTSNPN; CDR2 reads SVGIG (reference sequence). The CDR3 covers 15 residues. V gave up 3 bases and J gave up 5 bases, with 16 bases separating them. This entry comes from a study of prognosis after radiotherapy for stage I lung cancer. In the study overall: The study included 13 to 15 patients with newly diagnosed primary stage I lung tumors and several with oligometastatic NSCLC after surgical resection of the primary tumor. Radiotherapy was followed by distant metastases in several patients, which appeared at a median of around seven months; 15 patients showed no significant progression. Overall study results and limits: Once stereotactic body radiation therapy had been given, unique TCR clone counts fell, with a median of roughly 9,300 versus 7,200. Differences in TRBV and TRBJ gene usage were reportedly observed between patients with and without metastases.

The sample consisted of PBMCs, taken before or after stereotactic body radiation therapy (not recorded which). This chain joins TRBV30 and TRBJ2-2; perhaps TRBD1 as D (7 bases). This receptor was identified in a donor aged 50 or older with non-small cell lung cancer. The CDR3: CAWRRDRTGTGELFF. As DNA, the CDR3 is TGTGCCTGGAGGCGGGACAGAACAGGGACCGGGGAGCTGTTTTTT.